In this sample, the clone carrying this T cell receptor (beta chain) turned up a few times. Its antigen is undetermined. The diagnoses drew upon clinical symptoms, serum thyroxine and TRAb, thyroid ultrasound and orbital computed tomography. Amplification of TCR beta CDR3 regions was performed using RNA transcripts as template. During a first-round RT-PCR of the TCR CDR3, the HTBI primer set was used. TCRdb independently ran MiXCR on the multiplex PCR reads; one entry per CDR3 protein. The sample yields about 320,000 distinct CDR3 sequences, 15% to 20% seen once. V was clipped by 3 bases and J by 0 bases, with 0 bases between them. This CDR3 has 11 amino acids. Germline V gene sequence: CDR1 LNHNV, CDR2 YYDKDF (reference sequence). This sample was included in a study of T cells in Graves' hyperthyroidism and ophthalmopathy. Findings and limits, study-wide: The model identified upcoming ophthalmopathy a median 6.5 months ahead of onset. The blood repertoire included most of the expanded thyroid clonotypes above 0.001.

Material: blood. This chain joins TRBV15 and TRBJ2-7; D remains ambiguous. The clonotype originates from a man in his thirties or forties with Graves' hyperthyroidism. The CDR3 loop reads CATSSSYEQYF. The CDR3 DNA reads TGTGCCACCAGCAGCTCCTACGAGCAGTACTTC.